Listed here are 10 T cell receptor beta chains from one sample, sequenced in a study of CD8 T cells in ankylosing spondylitis. TCRdb re-called the 5' RACE reads through MiXCR, storing one row per CDR3 protein. The sample shows 200,000 to 250,000 distinct CDR3 sequences, approximately 10% of them seen only once. The specimen sequenced was blood, either unsorted or a sorted T cell fraction (not recorded which). These receptors were obtained from a male donor with ankylosing spondylitis or in good health (not recorded which).

This clonotype was seen repeatedly, ten times or more. The chain links TRBV5-1 to TRBJ2-1, with 11 positions matching TRBD2. The CDR3 totals 14 residues. Germline V CDR1 and CDR2: SGHRS, YFSETQ. Trimming took 8 bases from V and 4 from J; bases not matched to a gene: 5. The CDR3 DNA sequence: TGCGCCAGTAAGCTAGCGGGGGGATACAATGAGCAGTTCTTC. Translating it yields CASKLAGGYNEQFF.

This clonotype was picked up many times. This chain uses TRBV5-5 with TRBJ1-4, with D unresolved. V dropped 4 bases and J dropped 0 bases, with 13 bases sitting between them. The CDR3 length is 16 residues. Germline values: CDR1 SGHKS, CDR2 YYEKEE (reference sequence). CDR3 sequence reads: CASSGMQAATNEKLFF. CDR3 coding DNA: TGTGCCAGCAGCGGGATGCAGGCCGCAACTAATGAAAAACTGTTTTTT.

This clonotype came up many times. The chain is built from TRBV5-1 and TRBJ2-7; D remains unclear. Germline V gene lookup returns CDR1 SGHRS and CDR2 YFSETQ. Trimming stripped 2 bases from V and 2 bases from J, with 11 bases between. The CDR3 is 14 amino acids. CDR3 sequence: CASSFDLNPYEQYF. In nucleotides, the CDR3 is TGCGCCAGCAGCTTTGATCTGAATCCCTACGAGCAGTACTTC. Full variable domain (missing parts from reference TRBV5-1 and TRBJ2-7): KAGVTQTPRYLIKTRGQQVTLSCSPISGHRSVSWYQQTPGQGLQFLFEYFSETQRNKGNFPGRFSGRQFSNSRSEMNVSTLELGDSALYLCASSFDLNPYEQYFGPGTRLTVT.

This clonotype has ten or more counts. V gene TRBV24-1 combines with J gene TRBJ2-7; 7 bases are a match to TRBD1. CDR1 is KGHDR and CDR2 is SFDVKD in the germline V gene. With 0 bases clipped from V and 2 bases from J, the junction kept 9 bases outside the gene matches. The CDR3 covers 17 residues. This chain's CDR3 is CATSDLWSDRVAYEQYF. The CDR3 nucleotides read TGTGCCACCAGTGATTTGTGGAGCGACAGGGTGGCCTACGAGCAGTACTTC.

This clonotype showed up many times. The chain carries TRBV10-3 and TRBJ2-5, with D possibly being TRBD1 (5 bases). V dropped 4 bases and J dropped 2 bases, with 11 bases sitting between them. There are 14 residues in the CDR3. Germline-derived CDR1 and CDR2 are ENHRY and SYGVKD. CDR3 nucleotides: TGTGCCATCAGTGGAAAGGGGCAGCAAGAGACCCAGTACTTC. Translation gives CAISGKGQQETQYF.

V usage is TRBV12-3 or TRBV12-4 and J usage is TRBJ1-2; unclear D gene. This CDR3 spans 14 amino acids. V was pared by 3 bases and J by 0 bases, with 8 bases between. CDR3 in DNA: TGTGCCAGCAGTTTGTTACAGACTAACTATGGCTACACCTTC. The encoded protein is CASSLLQTNYGYTF.

This clonotype was observed at least ten times. V and J are TRBV12-3 or TRBV12-4 and TRBJ1-5; TRBD1 is a possible D gene (6 bases). With 5 bases removed from V and 2 bases from J, the gap between germline ends came to 13 bases. CDR3 length: 15 amino acids. CDR3 residues: CASSPRGDGNQPQHF. As DNA, the CDR3 is TGTGCCAGCAGTCCTAGGGGGGATGGCAATCAGCCCCAGCATTTT.

Details on this clonotype: A much larger clone differs from this one at a single base, so this may be a read error. The rearrangement joins TRBV9 to TRBJ2-2; D gene unclear. The ends were cut back, 1 base at V and 1 base at J, with 5 bases in the middle. This CDR3 spans 14 amino acids. CDR1 and CDR2 from the germline V gene are SGDLS and YYNGEE. The CDR3 nucleotides read TGTGCCAGCAGCGTAATGGGGAACACCGGGGAGCTGTTTTTT. Its protein product is CASSVMGNTGELFF.

V and J are TRBV8-2 and TRBJ2-7. TRBV8-2 is shown as a pseudogene. The length of the CDR3 is 13 residues. The CDR3 coding sequence is TGTGCCAGTGGACCCAGGCGCTCCTACGAGCAGTACTTC. This sequence encodes CASGPRRSYEQYF.

This clonotype was counted at least ten times. The chain employs TRBV20-1 and TRBJ2-7, with D perhaps matching TRBD1 (6 bases). Per the germline V gene, CDR1 is DFQATT and CDR2 is SNEGSKA (reference sequence). V was pared by 2 bases and J by 3 bases, with 14 bases between. This CDR3 has 14 residues. In DNA form, the CDR3 reads TGCAGTGCTAGATTAACAGGGATTGGCTACGAGCAGTACTTC. Residues: CSARLTGIGYEQYF.